This entry features one TCR beta chain sequence. No antigen is known for it. Graves' hyperthyroidism without ophthalmopathy progression within 18 months was termed stable. Newly diagnosed hyperthyroidism, duration under 2 months, in patients aged 18 to 65. Any patient presenting with uncontrolled infection, other autoimmune disease, pregnancy or lactation was left out. The source of the sample is a study of T cells in Graves' hyperthyroidism and ophthalmopathy. Whole-study findings and limits: Most expanded thyroid clonotypes above 0.001 also appeared in blood.

Template material for amplifying TCR beta CDR3 regions consisted of RNA transcripts. The study used the HTBI primer set for a first-round RT-PCR of the TCR CDR3. TCRdb called the multiplex PCR reads again in MiXCR, with one record for every CDR3 protein. The table records around 720,000 distinct CDR3 sequences, roughly a third of them present only once. Material: blood. The TCR sequence derives from a woman aged 40 to 49 with Graves' hyperthyroidism.

The CDR3 DNA follows: TGTGCCAGCAGTTACGCCTATGGGGGCGGCAGCTATGGCTACACCTTC. It translates to CASSYAYGGGSYGYTF. The chain uses TRBV6-5 and TRBJ1-2, with D perhaps matching TRBD1 (6 bases). V was trimmed by 2 bases and J by 4 bases, leaving 17 bases between them. This CDR3 region has 16 residues. Per the germline V gene, CDR1 is MNHEY and CDR2 is SVGAGI.